The entry that follows covers one TCR beta chain sequence. Its target is unknown. The PCR ran on 60 Vbeta and 13 Jbeta primers. Authors' processing steps: Later, an analysis found tens of millions of unique TCR beta chains, and approximately 10 million of these were shared. Clones were sequenced by immunoSEQ multiplex PCR, and TCRdb holds only the in-frame ones, with some missing. D and trimming were read from the DNA, whereas the V and J calls and clone size are those reported in that table. The table has about 240,000 clones, 82% seen once. The data were taken from a study of cytomegalovirus exposure and HLA in healthy donors. Findings and caveats of the study: Altogether, 150 or so TCR beta chains were recorded as cytomegalovirus-associated. Later on, an analysis tied approximately 15,000 TCR beta sequences to HLA alleles at 0.05 false discovery rate. TCR sequences were mostly rare, though some public TCRs occurred in many donors.

The sequencing input was PBMCs. This receptor was obtained from a woman aged 40 to 50 in good health and CMV-seropositive.

This CDR3 is CASSLQGTDTQYF. DNA for the CDR3: TGTGCCAGCAGCCTCCAGGGGACAGATACGCAGTATTTT. The chain is built from TRBV7-3 and TRBJ2-3, with D perhaps matching TRBD1 (6 bases). The germline V gene encodes CDR1 SGHTA and CDR2 FQGTGA. The length of the CDR3 is 13 residues. Trimming shortened V by 5 bases and J by 3 bases, and 9 bases separated the two germline ends.